These 14 T cell receptor beta chains originate from one sample sequenced in a study of blood T cell repertoires in COVID-19. The data were produced by immunoSEQ multiplex PCR, yet TCRdb's version contains in-frame clones alone and is incomplete. The data show about 150,000 clones, with approximately 91% seen just once and roughly 4.5% held by the top ten. Sequenced material: peripheral blood. Receptors originate from a man between 18 and 35 years old with COVID-19, enrolled during active disease.

This chain uses TRBV9 with TRBJ2-3; 7 bases are shared with TRBD2. The V and J ends lost 4 bases and 2 bases, in that order; junction bases with no gene match: 13. CDR3 length: 17 residues. Germline values: CDR1 SGDLS, CDR2 YYNGEE. The CDR3 DNA reads as TGTGCCAGCAGCCAAGAAGTGGCGCTAGCGGTCACAGATACGCAGTATTTT. It translates to CASSQEVALAVTDTQYF.

The sample holds one count of this clone. The chain combines TRBV18 with TRBJ2-1; D is possibly TRBD2 (6 bases). Germline values: CDR1 KGHSH, CDR2 LQKENI. The CDR3 runs to 16 residues. V shed 4 bases and J shed 2 bases, with 15 bases lying between them. The CDR3 DNA is TGTGCCAGCTCACTGGTTGCCGGGAGTCCCTACAATGAGCAGTTCTTC. This codes for CASSLVAGSPYNEQFF.

CDR3 in DNA: TGTGCCAGCAGCGAGGTGGGCGGGCGATTGACTAGCGGGAGGGGCTACGAGCAGTACTTC. This translates into CASSEVGGRLTSGRGYEQYF. J is TRBJ2-7 and V is TRBV6-6; 14 bases line up with TRBD2. The trim removed 6 bases at V and 3 bases at J, leaving 19 bases unmatched. Per germline, CDR1 MNHNY and CDR2 SVGAGI (reference sequence). CDR3 length: 20 amino acids.

The V gene is TRBV6-5, the J gene TRBJ1-2, with TRBD1 matching 9 bases. Germline V CDR1 and CDR2: MNHEY, SVGAGI. The length of the CDR3 is 13 residues. The V gene end was trimmed by 7 bases and the J gene end by 8 bases; junction bases not matched to a gene: 8. The CDR3, as DNA: TGTGCCAGCACCACTACAGGGGGCAAGGGCTACACCTTC. It encodes CASTTTGGKGYTF.

This chain links TRBV28 with TRBJ1-5, with 8 bases matching TRBD1. V shed 7 bases, J shed 7 bases, and the junction held 15 bases outside the gene matches. The CDR3 has 16 amino acids. Per germline, CDR1 MDHEN and CDR2 SYDVKM. CDR3 DNA sequence: TGTGCCAGCATAACGACAGGGGAGGATTGGGGGCAGCCCCAGCATTTT. It translates to CASITTGEDWGQPQHF.

This clone was counted once. The chain links TRBV4-1 to TRBJ1-4; unclear D gene. CDR3 length equals 12 residues. CDR1 is MGHRA, CDR2 YSYEKL, per germline. V gave up 5 bases and J gave up 6 bases, with 7 bases separating them. Here the CDR3 DNA reads TGCGCCAGCAGCAACACACATGAAAAACTGTTTTTT. This encodes CASSNTHEKLFF.

The rearrangement uses TRBV5-1 and TRBJ2-7; 10 nucleotides agree with TRBD1. Trimming removed 4 bases from V and 3 bases from J; junction bases left unmatched: 10. The CDR3 runs 16 residues. Per the germline V gene, CDR1 is SGHRS and CDR2 is YFSETQ. CDR3: CASSPVGTGVFYEQYF. CDR3 sequence (DNA): TGCGCCAGCAGCCCGGTCGGGACAGGGGTTTTCTACGAGCAGTACTTC.

This clone was detected only once. The chain joins TRBV6-5 to TRBJ1-2; TRBD1 aligns across 10 bases. This CDR3 has 14 amino acids. The V segment lost 6 bases and the J segment 3 bases; nucleotides outside the gene matches: 4. In germline, CDR1 is MNHEY, CDR2 SVGAGI. CDR3 nucleotide sequence: TGTGCCAGCAGGCCGACAGGGGGCGACTATGGCTACACCTTC. It translates to CASRPTGGDYGYTF.

The gene calls are TRBV4-3 and TRBJ1-1, with no clear D. This CDR3 contains 13 residues. The V end lost 1 base, the J end lost 8 bases, and 11 bases lay between the germline ends. CDR1 and CDR2 (germline): LGHNA, YSLEER. The CDR3 spells CASSQGGSVEAFF. In DNA form, the CDR3 reads TGCGCCAGCAGCCAAGGAGGAAGTGTAGAAGCTTTCTTT.

The chain is built from TRBV13 and TRBJ2-5; 7 bases match TRBD2. The germline CDR1 and CDR2 sequences are PRHDT and FYEKMQ (reference sequence). This CDR3 spans 16 amino acids. J was trimmed by 4 bases and V by 3 bases; bases with no gene match: 11. This CDR3 is CASSFGAGVGGETQYF. The CDR3, as DNA: TGTGCCAGCAGCTTTGGGGCGGGAGTCGGCGGAGAGACCCAGTACTTC.

The chain is built from TRBV28 and TRBJ2-2; D perhaps matches TRBD2 (6 bases). Trimming took 8 bases from V and 2 from J, leaving 12 bases between them. The length of the CDR3 is 14 residues. In germline, CDR1 is MDHEN, CDR2 SYDVKM. The CDR3 spells CASEGTVNTGELFF. The CDR3 DNA is TGTGCCAGCGAGGGGACTGTCAACACCGGGGAGCTGTTTTTT.

The chain combines TRBV12-3 or TRBV12-4 with TRBJ1-2; D perhaps matches TRBD1 (5 bases). The length of the CDR3 is 12 residues. Trimming shortened V by 4 bases and J by 10 bases, and 13 bases separated the two germline ends. The CDR3 DNA reads as TGTGCCAGCAGTTGGGGCCGGCCGGTCTACACCTTC. Its translation is CASSWGRPVYTF.

This chain joins TRBV4-1 and TRBJ2-7; the D is unclear. The CDR3 covers 12 residues. Germline lookup yields CDR1 MGHRA and CDR2 YSYEKL. V was shortened by 1 base and J by 3 bases, with 4 bases between the two germline ends. The CDR3 DNA follows: TGCGCCAGCAGCCAAGCGTACTACGAGCAGTACTTC. Translation gives CASSQAYYEQYF.

The chain uses TRBV18 and TRBJ1-1; tentative D call: TRBD1 (5 bases). Germline CDR1 KGHSH, CDR2 LQKENI. V was cut by 3 bases and J by 1 base, with 6 bases left in between. The CDR3 length is 13 residues. CDR3: CASSPQGNTEAFF. For the CDR3, the DNA is TGTGCCAGCTCACCCCAGGGGAACACTGAAGCTTTCTTT.